The source of this T cell receptor (beta chain) is a study of glioma-infiltrating T cells. This clonotype showed up many times. The CDR3 runs to 17 residues. V lost 0 bases, J lost 4 bases, and 10 bases stayed unmatched. Germline CDR1 MNHEY, CDR2 SMNVEV (reference sequence). The iRepertoire nested amplicon-rescue multiplex PCR amplified TCR alpha and beta CDR3s from RNA. TCRdb ran MiXCR on the multiplex PCR reads and lists one entry per CDR3 protein. The data contain 95,000 to 150,000 distinct CDR3 sequences, approximately 25% of them singletons. Sequencing used glioma tissue, nonneoplastic brain tissue, or PBMCs (not recorded which). The chain joins TRBV27 to TRBJ1-1, with 8 bases lining up with TRBD1. This clonotype was sampled from a human donor with low-grade glioma or glioblastoma, undergoing nonglioma brain surgery, or in good health (not recorded which). The CDR3, as DNA: TGTGCCAGCAGTTTATCGATCACAGGGGGGGTGGGCACTGAAGCTTTCTTT. It is translated as CASSLSITGGVGTEAFF.